The 30 T cell receptor beta chains below come from one sample, sequenced in a study of blood T cell repertoires in COVID-19. Some clones are missing from TCRdb's copy, which holds only in-frame ones; the method was immunoSEQ multiplex PCR. Of a few hundred thousand clones detected, roughly 88% appear once; the ten largest clones hold roughly 9%. The sequenced material came from peripheral blood. Every receptor here comes from a man in his late teens or twenties with active or convalescent COVID-19.

This clone was observed once. V is TRBV4-1 and J is TRBJ2-3; D not resolved. V shed 4 bases and J shed 4 bases, with 9 bases lying between them. The CDR3 spans 13 residues. Germline-derived CDR1 and CDR2 are MGHRA and YSYEKL. The CDR3 region has the DNA TGCGCCAGCAGCCCCAGGTCTTCAGATACGCAGTATTTT. Its translation: CASSPRSSDTQYF.

This sequence joins TRBV10-3 and TRBJ2-5, with 9 bases matching TRBD1. J gave up 2 bases and V 8 bases, and 0 bases lay outside the gene matches. Per the germline V gene, CDR1 is ENHRY and CDR2 is SYGVKD. The CDR3 consists of 12 residues. CDR3 sequence (DNA): TGTGCCATCGGGACAGGGCAAGAGACCCAGTACTTC. This codes for CAIGTGQETQYF.

The rearrangement links TRBV6-6 to TRBJ2-1, with 12 bases fitting TRBD2. With V trimmed by 8 bases and J by 5 bases, 1 base remained unmatched. The germline V gene encodes CDR1 MNHNY and CDR2 SVGAGI (reference sequence). The CDR3 length is 13 residues. DNA of the CDR3: TGTGCCAGCGGACTAGCGGGAAACAATGAGCAGTTCTTC. Translating it yields CASGLAGNNEQFF.

The chain is built from TRBV4-3 and TRBJ1-2; tentatively, D is TRBD1 (5 bases). CDR1 and CDR2 from the germline V gene are LGHNA and YSLEER. The CDR3 length is 13 residues. V shed 2 bases and J shed 7 bases, with 11 bases lying between them. The chain's CDR3 is CASSQHAGFGYTF. The CDR3 DNA is TGCGCCAGCAGCCAACACGCAGGGTTTGGCTACACCTTC.

V gene TRBV5-4 combines with J gene TRBJ2-1, with TRBD2 matching over 14 bases. Germline CDR1 reads SGHNT; CDR2 reads YYREEE (reference sequence). The length of the CDR3 is 16 residues. The V gene end was trimmed by 4 bases and the J gene end by 6 bases; junction bases not matched to a gene: 6. The CDR3 region has the DNA TGTGCCAGCAGCGTAGGGACTAGCGGGGGTTTCAATGAGCAGTTCTTC. Amino acids: CASSVGTSGGFNEQFF.

This chain uses TRBV6-5 with TRBJ1-5, with unresolved D. The CDR3 runs 12 residues. Trimming shortened V by 3 bases and J by 7 bases, and 7 bases separated the two germline ends. Looked up from germline, CDR1 is MNHEY and CDR2 is SVGAGI. The chain's CDR3 is CASSYPGQPQHF. Written as DNA, the CDR3 is TGTGCCAGCAGTTATCCGGGACAGCCCCAGCATTTT.

The chain carries TRBV6-5 and TRBJ2-7, with no clear D. V lost 4 bases to trimming and J lost 3 bases, with 7 bases between them. CDR3 size: 12 residues. Germline CDR1 reads MNHEY; CDR2 reads SVGAGI. CDR3 protein: CASSSTYYEQYF. The CDR3 DNA follows: TGTGCCAGCAGTTCAACTTACTACGAGCAGTACTTC.

The J gene is TRBJ1-6, the V gene TRBV7-2; 9 positions agree with TRBD1. The CDR3 covers 16 residues. The V segment lost 2 bases and the J segment 9 bases; nucleotides outside the gene matches: 8. From germline, CDR1 is SGHTA and CDR2 FQGNSA. The CDR3 loop reads CASSLSAGQGLSPLHF. CDR3 sequence (DNA): TGTGCCAGCAGCTTATCAGCGGGACAGGGACTTTCACCCCTCCACTTT.

The J gene is TRBJ2-7, the V gene TRBV27; D is perhaps TRBD1 (6 bases). V shed 4 bases and J shed 4 bases, with 14 bases lying between them. The CDR3 consists of 14 residues. Germline assignment: CDR1 MNHEY and CDR2 SMNVEV (reference sequence). The CDR3 region has the DNA TGTGCCAGCAGTTCCTCAGGGGATGGATACGAGCAGTACTTC. Its protein product is CASSSSGDGYEQYF.

The genes are TRBV20-1 and TRBJ1-3; 8 nucleotides agree with TRBD1. Trimming at V came to 3 bases and at J to 1 base, leaving 5 bases not matched to a gene. This CDR3 contains 15 residues. The germline V gene encodes CDR1 DFQATT and CDR2 SNEGSKA (reference sequence). DNA of the CDR3: TGCAGTGCTAGTGACTGGACAGGGTCTGGAAACACCATATATTTT. It encodes CSASDWTGSGNTIYF.

This clone was detected once. The rearrangement links TRBV2 to TRBJ1-1; possibly TRBD1 for D (5 bases). This CDR3 contains 13 residues. V shed 3 bases and J shed 5 bases, with 10 bases lying between them. Per the germline V gene, CDR1 is SNHLY and CDR2 is FYNNEI. CDR3 DNA sequence: TGTGCCAGCAGTGAGGGGGGTACTACTGAAGCTTTCTTT. Its translation is CASSEGGTTEAFF.

The V call is TRBV29-1, the J call TRBJ2-7; TRBD1 agrees at 7 bases. The trim removed 3 bases at V and 4 bases at J, leaving 6 bases unmatched. This CDR3 has 13 residues. The germline V gene encodes CDR1 SQVTM and CDR2 ANQGSEA. This CDR3 is CSVDSTGDYEQYF. The CDR3 DNA reads as TGCAGCGTTGATAGTACAGGGGATTACGAGCAGTACTTC.

The count of this clone is one. The V and J genes are TRBV5-1 and TRBJ2-5, with 8 bases fitting TRBD2. V lost 3 bases and J lost 2; bases outside the gene matches: 6. This CDR3 has 15 amino acids. Germline CDR1 and CDR2: SGHRS and YFSETQ. This CDR3 is CASSSLAGLQETQYF. CDR3 DNA: TGCGCCAGCAGCTCGCTAGCGGGTCTACAAGAGACCCAGTACTTC.

The chain has TRBV7-9 and TRBJ2-7, with D maybe TRBD2 (6 bases). The V gene's germline CDR1 is SEHNR and CDR2 FQNEAQ (reference sequence). V lost 3 bases and J lost 0, with 18 bases in between. The CDR3 spans 17 residues. CDR3 bases: TGTGCCAGCAGCTTTAGAGCCACGGGGGTTAGCTCCTACGAGCAGTACTTC. Translation: CASSFRATGVSSYEQYF.

The chain uses TRBV5-4 and TRBJ1-1; D may be TRBD1 (6 bases). This CDR3 is 15 amino acids long. Trimming left V 4 bases short and J 3 bases short, with 16 bases between. Germline V CDR1 and CDR2: SGHNT, YYREEE (reference sequence). The CDR3 reads CASSLGQLGDTEAFF. The DNA of the CDR3 is TGTGCCAGCAGCCTAGGACAGCTAGGAGACACTGAAGCTTTCTTT.

In this sample, this clone turned up once. The V gene is TRBV9, the J gene TRBJ2-1; D not resolved. CDR3 length: 14 amino acids. Germline lookup yields CDR1 SGDLS and CDR2 YYNGEE. V shed 0 bases and J shed 3 bases, with 7 bases lying between them. CDR3 nucleotides: TGTGCCAGCAGCGTAGGACTTCTCTACAATGAGCAGTTCTTC. Protein product: CASSVGLLYNEQFF.

The chain joins TRBV29-1 to TRBJ1-3; tentative D call: TRBD1 (5 bases). CDR3 length: 14 amino acids. Germline CDR1 is SQVTM and CDR2 is ANQGSEA. Trimming removed 5 bases at V and 2 bases at J, with 13 bases between. The CDR3 DNA reads as TGCAGCGTTACAGACAGTAACACTGGAAACACCATATATTTT. Its protein is CSVTDSNTGNTIYF.

The chain employs TRBV9 and TRBJ2-5; weak D call: TRBD1 (6 bases). Germline loops: CDR1 SGDLS, CDR2 YYNGEE. This CDR3 is built from 15 residues. V gave up 4 bases and J gave up 2 bases, with 15 bases separating them. The CDR3 protein is CASSPFTGHQETQYF. The CDR3 nucleotides are TGTGCCAGCAGCCCATTTACAGGGCATCAAGAGACCCAGTACTTC.

V gene TRBV20-1 combines with J gene TRBJ2-7; 7 bases are a match to TRBD1. V shed 8 bases and J 7 bases; nucleotides not matched to a gene: 8. This CDR3 comprises 11 residues. From germline, CDR1 is DFQATT and CDR2 SNEGSKA (reference sequence). The CDR3 loop is CSINRGGEQYF. Written as DNA, the CDR3 is TGCAGTATTAACAGGGGTGGGGAGCAGTACTTC.

Written as DNA, the CDR3 is TGTGCCAGCAGCCAAGTTATATCTAGGGACTGGGGGTCCAATGAGCAGTTCTTC. Translated, it gives CASSQVISRDWGSNEQFF. V and J are TRBV3-1 (or the pseudogene TRBV3-2) and TRBJ2-1; possibly TRBD2 for D (6 bases). The germline V gene has CDR1 LGHDT and CDR2 YNNKEL (reference sequence). The length of the CDR3 is 18 residues. Trimming cost V 1 base and J 6 bases, with 22 bases left between them.

This rearrangement joins TRBV10-2 to TRBJ2-7; no firm D call. Germline CDR1 is WSHSY and CDR2 is SAAADI. V was trimmed by 5 bases and J by 2 bases, leaving 4 bases between them. The CDR3 has 11 amino acids. CDR3 sequence: CASSPAYEQYF. CDR3 nucleotide sequence: TGCGCCAGCAGTCCAGCCTACGAGCAGTACTTC.

This chain uses TRBV24-1 with TRBJ2-1, with TRBD1 matching over 8 bases. V was pared by 4 bases and J by 5 bases, with 6 bases of the junction left unmatched. CDR3 length equals 15 residues. In germline, CDR1 is KGHDR, CDR2 SFDVKD. In DNA form, the CDR3 reads TGTGCCACCAGTGACCCAGGACAGGGAGACAATGAGCAGTTCTTC. It is translated as CATSDPGQGDNEQFF.

The chain combines TRBV28 with TRBJ1-5; D is ambiguous. Germline CDR1 reads MDHEN; CDR2 reads SYDVKM. The length of the CDR3 is 14 residues. Trimming removed 2 bases from V and 3 bases from J, with 8 bases in between. CDR3 DNA: TGTGCCAGCAGTTTACTCCCCTCCAATCAGCCCCAGCATTTT. It is translated as CASSLLPSNQPQHF.

This clone came up once. The chain has TRBV15 and TRBJ2-1; D gene unclear. The CDR3 runs 14 residues. V was trimmed by 2 bases and J by 8 bases, leaving 13 bases between them. The germline V gene has CDR1 LNHNV and CDR2 YYDKDF (reference sequence). CDR3 loop: CATSRHDSTDEQFF. The CDR3 nucleotides are TGTGCCACCAGCAGACATGACTCGACGGATGAGCAGTTCTTC.

The CDR3: CASSEWVGYGYTF. CDR3 sequence (DNA): TGTGCCAGCAGTGAATGGGTCGGGTATGGCTACACCTTC. V and J are TRBV6-1 and TRBJ1-2; D is ambiguous. The CDR3 consists of 13 residues. Germline CDR1 and CDR2: MNHNS and SASEGT. V lost 2 bases, J lost 5 bases, and 9 bases lay in between.

The chain couples TRBV7-9 to TRBJ1-4; 8 bases align to TRBD1. The CDR3 length is 15 residues. CDR1 is SEHNR, CDR2 FQNEAQ, per germline (reference sequence). V was pared by 5 bases and J by 8 bases, with 10 bases of the junction left unmatched. DNA of the CDR3: TGTGCCAGCAGCGAAGGACAGGGAGGATTGGAAAAACTGTTTTTT. Its translation: CASSEGQGGLEKLFF.

The table lists this clone with many counts. The chain uses TRBV5-4 and TRBJ2-1, with TRBD2 matching 9 bases. This CDR3 contains 15 residues. Germline CDR1 is SGHNT and CDR2 is YYREEE (reference sequence). Losses at the gene ends were 5 bases for V and 5 bases for J; bases not matched to a gene: 8. The CDR3 sequence is CASSRVAGADNEQFF. The DNA of the CDR3 is TGTGCCAGCAGTAGGGTAGCGGGGGCCGACAATGAGCAGTTCTTC.

The rearrangement uses TRBV7-9 and TRBJ1-4, with 7 positions matching TRBD1. With V trimmed by 4 bases and J by 6 bases, 8 bases remained unmatched. The CDR3 has 15 residues. Germline-derived CDR1 and CDR2 are SEHNR and FQNEAQ (reference sequence). The chain's CDR3 is CASSSHRGGDEKLFF. CDR3 DNA: TGTGCCAGCAGCTCCCACAGGGGCGGGGATGAAAAACTGTTTTTT.

V gene TRBV2 combines with J gene TRBJ1-1; D may be TRBD1 (5 bases). The germline V gene encodes CDR1 SNHLY and CDR2 FYNNEI. CDR3 length equals 13 residues. The V end was cut by 7 bases, the J end by 11 bases, with 20 bases between. CDR3 loop: CASKTPRAMSAFF. CDR3 sequence (DNA): TGTGCCAGCAAGACACCCAGGGCCATGTCGGCTTTCTTT.

The chain uses TRBV11-2 and TRBJ1-1, with 7 positions matching TRBD1. V lost 2 bases and J lost 4; bases outside the gene matches: 7. The CDR3 is 15 amino acids. CDR1 and CDR2 from the germline V gene are SGHAT and FQNNGV. The CDR3 here is CASSLKGGGSTEAFF. In nucleotides, the CDR3 is TGTGCCAGCAGCTTAAAAGGAGGGGGCAGCACTGAAGCTTTCTTT. Using reference TRBV11-2 and TRBJ1-1 for the parts outside the CDR3, the full variable domain is EAGVAQSPRYKIIEKRQSVAFWCNPISGHATLYWYQQILGQGPKLLIQFQNNGVVDDSQLPKDRFSAERLKGVDSTLKIQPAKLEDSAVYLCASSLKGGGSTEAFFGQGTRLTVV.